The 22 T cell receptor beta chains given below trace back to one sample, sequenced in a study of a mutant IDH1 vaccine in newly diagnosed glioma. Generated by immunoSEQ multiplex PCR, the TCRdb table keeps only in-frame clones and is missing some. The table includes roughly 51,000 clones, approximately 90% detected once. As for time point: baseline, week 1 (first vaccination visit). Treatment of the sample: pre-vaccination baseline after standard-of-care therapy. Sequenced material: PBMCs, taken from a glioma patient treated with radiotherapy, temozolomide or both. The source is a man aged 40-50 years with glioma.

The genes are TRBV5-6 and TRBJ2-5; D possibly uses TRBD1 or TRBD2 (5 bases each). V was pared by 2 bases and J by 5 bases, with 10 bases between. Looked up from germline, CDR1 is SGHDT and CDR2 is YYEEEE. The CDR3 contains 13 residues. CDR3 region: CASSFGREETQYF. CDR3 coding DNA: TGTGCCAGCAGCTTTGGCAGGGAGGAGACCCAGTACTTC.

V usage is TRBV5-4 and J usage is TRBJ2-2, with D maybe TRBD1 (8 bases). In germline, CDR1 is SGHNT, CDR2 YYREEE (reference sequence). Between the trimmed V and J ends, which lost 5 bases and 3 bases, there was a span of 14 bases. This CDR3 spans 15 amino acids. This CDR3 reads CASSFTGGDTGELFF. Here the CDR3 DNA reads TGTGCCAGCAGTTTCACAGGGGGGGACACCGGGGAGCTGTTTTTT.

The CDR3 DNA reads TGTGCCAGCAGACAAATTCAGGGGGCGGCCCTCGTTAACTATGGCTACACCTTC. Translating it yields CASRQIQGAALVNYGYTF. This chain joins TRBV28 and TRBJ1-2, with 8 bases that match TRBD1. CDR1 and CDR2 (germline): MDHEN, SYDVKM. The CDR3 is 18 residues long. V lost 6 bases and J lost 1; bases outside the gene matches: 16.

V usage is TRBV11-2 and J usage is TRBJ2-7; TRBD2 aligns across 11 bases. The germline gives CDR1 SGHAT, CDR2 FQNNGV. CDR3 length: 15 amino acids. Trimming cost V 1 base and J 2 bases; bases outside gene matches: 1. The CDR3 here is CASSLASGRTYEQYF. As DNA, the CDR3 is TGTGCCAGCAGCTTAGCTAGCGGGAGGACCTACGAGCAGTACTTC.

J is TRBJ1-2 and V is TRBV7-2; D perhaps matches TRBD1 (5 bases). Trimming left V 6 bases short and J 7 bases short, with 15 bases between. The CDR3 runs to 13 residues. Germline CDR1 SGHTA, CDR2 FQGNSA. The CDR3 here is CASSRQHPGGYTF. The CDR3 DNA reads TGTGCCAGCAGTCGACAGCATCCCGGTGGCTACACCTTC.

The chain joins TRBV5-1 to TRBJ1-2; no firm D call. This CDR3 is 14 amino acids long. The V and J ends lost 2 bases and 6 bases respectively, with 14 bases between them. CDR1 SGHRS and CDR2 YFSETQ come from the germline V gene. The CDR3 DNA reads TGCGCCAGCAGCTTCAACCCAGGCCCGGATGGCTACACCTTC. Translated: CASSFNPGPDGYTF.

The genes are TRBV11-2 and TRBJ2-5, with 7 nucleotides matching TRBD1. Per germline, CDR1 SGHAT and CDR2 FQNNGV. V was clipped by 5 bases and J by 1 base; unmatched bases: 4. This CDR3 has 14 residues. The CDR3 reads CASSRGQVQETQYF. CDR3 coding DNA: TGTGCCAGCAGCCGCGGACAGGTCCAAGAGACCCAGTACTTC.

The DNA for the CDR3 is TGTGCCAGCACCTCAATACAAGGGGGAAATACGCAGTATTTT. Translated, it gives CASTSIQGGNTQYF. The genes are TRBV27 and TRBJ2-3; D is perhaps TRBD1 (6 bases). The germline V gene has CDR1 MNHEY and CDR2 SMNVEV (reference sequence). CDR3 length: 14 amino acids. V was cut by 7 bases and J by 7 bases, with 18 bases left in between.

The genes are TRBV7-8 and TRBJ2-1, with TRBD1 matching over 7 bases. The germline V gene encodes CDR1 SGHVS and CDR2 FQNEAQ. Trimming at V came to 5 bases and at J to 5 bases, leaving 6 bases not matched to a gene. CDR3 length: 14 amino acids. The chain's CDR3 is CASSTGQRDNEQFF. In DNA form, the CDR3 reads TGTGCCAGCAGCACGGGACAGCGCGACAATGAGCAGTTCTTC. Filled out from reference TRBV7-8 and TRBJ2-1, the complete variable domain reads GAGVSQSPRYKVAKRGQDVALRCDPISGHVSLFWYQQALGQGPEFLTYFQNEAQLDKSGLPSDRFFAERPEGSVSTLKIQRTQQEDSAVYLCASSTGQRDNEQFFGPGTRLTVL.

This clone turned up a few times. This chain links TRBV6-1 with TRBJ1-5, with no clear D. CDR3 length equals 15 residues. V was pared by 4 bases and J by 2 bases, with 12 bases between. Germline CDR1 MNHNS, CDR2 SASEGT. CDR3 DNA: TGTGCCAGCAGTGGCTGGCTCGGGGGCAATCAGCCCCAGCATTTT. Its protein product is CASSGWLGGNQPQHF.

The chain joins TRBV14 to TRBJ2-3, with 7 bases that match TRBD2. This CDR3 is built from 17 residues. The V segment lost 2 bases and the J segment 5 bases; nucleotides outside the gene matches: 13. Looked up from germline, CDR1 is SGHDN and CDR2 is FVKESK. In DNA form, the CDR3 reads TGTGCCAGCAGCCAATTAGGAGGCGGGAGATTTGGAGATACGCAGTATTTT. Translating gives CASSQLGGGRFGDTQYF.

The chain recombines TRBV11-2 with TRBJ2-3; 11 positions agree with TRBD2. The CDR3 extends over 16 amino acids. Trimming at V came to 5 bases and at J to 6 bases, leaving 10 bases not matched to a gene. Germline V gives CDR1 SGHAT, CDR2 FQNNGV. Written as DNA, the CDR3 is TGTGCCAGCAGCCCGCCGGGACTAGCGGAGGCGGATACGCAGTATTTT. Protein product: CASSPPGLAEADTQYF.

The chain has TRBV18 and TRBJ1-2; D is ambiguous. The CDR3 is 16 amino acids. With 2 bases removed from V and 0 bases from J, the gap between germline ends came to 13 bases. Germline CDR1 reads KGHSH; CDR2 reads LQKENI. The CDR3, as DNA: TGTGCCAGCTCACCAAAGATCCAGAGATCTAACTATGGCTACACCTTC. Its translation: CASSPKIQRSNYGYTF.

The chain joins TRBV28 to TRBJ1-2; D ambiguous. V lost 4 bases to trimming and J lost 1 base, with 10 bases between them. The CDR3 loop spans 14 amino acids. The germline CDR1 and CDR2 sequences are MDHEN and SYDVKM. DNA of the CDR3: TGTGCCAGCAGTTCCGGATCGGTTAACTATGGCTACACCTTC. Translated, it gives CASSSGSVNYGYTF.

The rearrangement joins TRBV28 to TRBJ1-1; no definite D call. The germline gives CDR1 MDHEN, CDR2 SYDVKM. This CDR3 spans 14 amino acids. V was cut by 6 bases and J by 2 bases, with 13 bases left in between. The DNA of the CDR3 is TGTGCCAGCAGCTACGGACGGACTAACACTGAAGCTTTCTTT. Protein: CASSYGRTNTEAFF.

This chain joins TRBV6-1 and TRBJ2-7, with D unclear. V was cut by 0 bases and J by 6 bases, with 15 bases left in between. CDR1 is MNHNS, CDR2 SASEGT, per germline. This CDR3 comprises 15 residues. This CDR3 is CASSEAGFSGGEQYF. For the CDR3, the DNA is TGTGCCAGCAGTGAAGCCGGTTTCTCGGGTGGCGAGCAGTACTTC.

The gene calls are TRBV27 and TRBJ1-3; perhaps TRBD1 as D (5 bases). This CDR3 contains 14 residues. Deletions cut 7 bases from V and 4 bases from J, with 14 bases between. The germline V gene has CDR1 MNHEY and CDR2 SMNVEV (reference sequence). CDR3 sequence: CASTSLRAGNTIYF. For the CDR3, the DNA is TGTGCCAGCACATCGCTCAGGGCAGGAAACACCATATATTTT.

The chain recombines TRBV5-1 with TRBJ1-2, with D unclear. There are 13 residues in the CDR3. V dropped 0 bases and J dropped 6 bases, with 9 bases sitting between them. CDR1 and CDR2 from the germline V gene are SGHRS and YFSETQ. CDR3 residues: CASSLVVGNGYTF. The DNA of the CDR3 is TGCGCCAGCAGCTTGGTCGTCGGGAATGGCTACACCTTC.

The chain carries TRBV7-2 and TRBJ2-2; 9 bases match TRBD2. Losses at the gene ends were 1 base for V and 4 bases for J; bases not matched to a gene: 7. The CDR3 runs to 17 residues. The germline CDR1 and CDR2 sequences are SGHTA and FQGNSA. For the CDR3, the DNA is TGTGCCAGCAGCTTAGATCTTGGTAGCGGGGGCACCGGGGAGCTGTTTTTT. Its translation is CASSLDLGSGGTGELFF.

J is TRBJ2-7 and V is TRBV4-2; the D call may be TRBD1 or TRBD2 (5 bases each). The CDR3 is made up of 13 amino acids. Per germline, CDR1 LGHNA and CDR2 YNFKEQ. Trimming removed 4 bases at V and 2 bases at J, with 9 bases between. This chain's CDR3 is CASSRRDAYEQYF. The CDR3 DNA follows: TGTGCCAGCAGCCGTCGGGACGCCTACGAGCAGTACTTC.

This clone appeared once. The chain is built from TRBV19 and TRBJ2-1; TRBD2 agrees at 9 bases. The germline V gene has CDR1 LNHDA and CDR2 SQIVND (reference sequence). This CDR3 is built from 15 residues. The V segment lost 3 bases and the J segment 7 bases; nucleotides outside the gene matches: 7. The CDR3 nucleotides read TGTGCCAGTAGTATTTTAGGGCTAGCGGGAAATGAGCAGTTCTTC. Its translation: CASSILGLAGNEQFF.

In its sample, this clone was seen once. The chain's CDR3 is CASSLTRYEQYF. The CDR3 DNA sequence: TGCGCCAGCAGCTTGACACGCTACGAGCAGTACTTC. This chain joins TRBV5-1 and TRBJ2-7; D gene ambiguous. Germline assignment: CDR1 SGHRS and CDR2 YFSETQ. V shed 1 base and J shed 3 bases, with 5 bases lying between them. This CDR3 is 12 amino acids long.